The 4 T cell receptor beta chains below were found in one sample sequenced in a study of T cell responses to AZD1222 COVID-19 vaccine. Libraries were prepared by immunoSEQ multiplex PCR; TCRdb keeps only in-frame clonotypes and omits some of them. Here the sample spans roughly 70,000 clones, just over 85% being singletons. The sample was peripheral blood, taken on day 0 of AZD1222 vaccination. The receptors were sampled from an adult in good health.

The chain is built from TRBV30 and TRBJ1-2; D ambiguous. This CDR3 has 12 residues. Trimming took 8 bases from V and 2 from J, leaving 12 bases between them. The germline gives CDR1 GTSNPN, CDR2 SVGIG (reference sequence). CDR3 DNA sequence: TGTGCCGGCGGACTGCCAAACTATGGCTACACCTTC. Protein: CAGGLPNYGYTF.

The chain joins TRBV2 to TRBJ1-4; 7 positions match TRBD1. This CDR3 has 14 residues. J gave up 6 bases and V 6 bases, and 7 bases lay outside the gene matches. Germline V CDR1 and CDR2: SNHLY, FYNNEI. The CDR3 nucleotides are TGTGCCAGCAGCTCACAGGGGTCGGATGAAAAACTGTTTTTT. This codes for CASSSQGSDEKLFF.

This clone was picked up one time. The chain is built from TRBV19 and TRBJ2-2; D not resolved. CDR1 is LNHDA and CDR2 is SQIVND in the germline V gene (reference sequence). The CDR3 has 12 residues. V shed 7 bases and J shed 0 bases, with 3 bases lying between them. As DNA, the CDR3 is TGTGCCAGTAATCCGAACACCGGGGAGCTGTTTTTT. Translation gives CASNPNTGELFF.

The chain employs TRBV9 and TRBJ1-3; weak D call: TRBD1 (6 bases). V was shortened by 0 bases and J by 1 base, with 17 bases between the two germline ends. CDR1 and CDR2 (germline): SGDLS, YYNGEE. The CDR3 covers 18 residues. The CDR3 region is CASSVATGGGLSGNTIYF. Written as DNA, the CDR3 is TGTGCCAGCAGCGTAGCGACCGGAGGGGGGTTATCTGGAAACACCATATATTTT.